The rows below give T cell receptor beta chains drawn from one sample of a study of T-cell reconstitution after alpha-beta-depleted transplantation in children. Each CDR3 protein gets one entry after TCRdb re-called the PCR reads with MiXCR. The repertoire holds 750,000 to 950,000 distinct CDR3 sequences, around 17% seen once, with under 6% in the top ten. The sample in question was PBMCs, mostly from graft donor cells, obtained 360 days after TCRalphabeta/CD19-depleted stem cell transplant. Source of these receptors: a male patient aged 10 to 17 who had a stem cell transplant for acute lymphoblastic leukemia, so the T cells may come from the graft donor. Each CDR3 is given with its conserved first and last residue. Each record gives: J gene, clone size, D gene, V gene, CDR3 protein, CDR3 DNA. D genes are given only for firm matches. Not every row has a clone size; where given, it reads once, few, many or a size class.

TRBJ1-1,few,-,TRBV18,CASSPPGWERTEAFF,TGTGCCAGCTCACCACCGGGGTGGGAACGGACTGAAGCTTTCTTT
TRBJ2-2,few,TRBD2,TRBV5-1,CASSPGLAGGKGELFF,TGCGCCAGCAGCCCCGGACTAGCGGGAGGCAAGGGGGAGCTGTTTTTT
TRBJ1-2,few,TRBD1,TRBV12-3/TRBV12-4,CASSRQGPLYGYTF,TGTGCCAGCAGTCGACAGGGACCTCTCTATGGCTACACCTTC
TRBJ1-2,many,-,TRBV5-1,CASSFLANYGYTF,TGCGCCAGCAGCTTCTTAGCAAACTATGGCTACACCTTC
TRBJ2-6,-,-,TRBV5-1,CASSLDGGTNVLTF,TGCGCCAGCAGCTTGGATGGGGGAACCAACGTCCTGACTTTC
TRBJ2-2,many,TRBD1,TRBV25-1,CASSDRQGTNTGELFF,TGTGCCAGCAGTGATCGACAGGGCACAAACACCGGGGAGCTGTTTTTT
TRBJ2-5,-,TRBD1,TRBV2,CASSEGPTGGQETQYF,TGTGCCAGCAGTGAGGGCCCTACAGGGGGCCAAGAGACCCAGTACTTC
TRBJ1-2,few,-,TRBV28,CASSLAVMGYTF,TGTGCCAGCAGTTTAGCGGTCATGGGCTACACCTTC
TRBJ2-1,-,TRBD2,TRBV19,CASSILAGQIYNEQFF,TGTGCCAGTAGTATACTAGCGGGACAGATCTACAATGAGCAGTTCTTC
TRBJ2-2,-,-,TRBV7-9,CASSSSLRRAGELFF,TGTGCCAGCAGCTCTTCACTCCGGCGGGCCGGGGAGCTGTTTTTT
TRBJ2-1,-,TRBD2,TRBV7-3,CASSLQAGARYNEQFF,TGTGCCAGCAGCTTACAGGCGGGAGCTAGGTACAATGAGCAGTTCTTC
TRBJ2-1,-,TRBD2,TRBV7-3,CASSSWASGYNEQFF,TGTGCCAGCAGCTCCTGGGCTAGCGGTTACAATGAGCAGTTCTTC
TRBJ1-1,few,-,TRBV3-1,CASSSPRHLTDEPMNTEAFF,TGTGCCAGCAGCTCCCCTCGCCACCTTACGGACGAACCTATGAACACTGAAGCTTTCTTT
TRBJ2-3,few,-,TRBV12-3/TRBV12-4,CASSFGVRTDTQYF,TGTGCCAGCAGTTTTGGAGTTCGCACAGATACGCAGTATTTT
TRBJ2-2,few,TRBD2,TRBV4-1,CASSQGASGKDGELFF,TGCGCCAGCAGCCAAGGGGCTAGCGGGAAGGACGGGGAGCTGTTTTTT